This T cell receptor beta chain was found in a study of T cell clonality in common variable immunodeficiency. CVID meant reduced serum IgG, IgA and/or IgM plus specific antibody deficiency. Replacement immunoglobulin had been given to every CVID subject for at least one year. Heparinized whole blood, about 4.5 to 8.5 ml, came from each donor. The method was immunoSEQ multiplex PCR; TCRdb's version includes in-frame clones alone and lacks a portion of them. The profile covers roughly 12,000 clones, none occurring a single time. This clone was detected a few times. No antigen is known for it. The sequence runs out 3 residues before the end of the CDR3; the remainder is reconstructed from the germline J gene. Between the trimmed V and J ends, which lost 7 bases and 8 bases, there was a span of 23 bases. Germline lookup yields CDR1 LNHDA and CDR2 SQIVND (reference sequence). The CDR3 is made up of 16 amino acids.

Broader study findings: Common variable immunodeficiency TCR beta sequences reportedly had fewer deletions and N-nucleotide insertions. Links between repertoire features and CVID complications were heterogeneity-limited.

This receptor was taken from a human donor with common variable immunodeficiency. Sequenced material: peripheral blood mononuclear cells. V usage is TRBV19 and J usage is TRBJ1-4; no clear D gene. The CDR3 spells CASTIGLLIRPEKLFF. Incomplete CDR3 DNA: TGTGCCAGTACCATAGGACTATTAATCCGGCCGGAAAAA.